Given below is one T cell receptor beta chain in context. What it binds is unknown. The V segment lost 3 bases and the J segment 8 bases; nucleotides outside the gene matches: 9. CDR3 size: 14 residues. Per the germline V gene, CDR1 is LNHDA and CDR2 is SQIVND (reference sequence). The data were taken from a study of lymphopenia after photon versus proton radiotherapy. Study results and limitations: Post-nadir diversity loss with photons came from oligoclonal expansion, particularly CD8+ Temra cells.

The method was immunoSEQ multiplex PCR; TCRdb's version includes in-frame clones alone and lacks a portion of them. The sample gives 150,000 to 200,000 clones, less than 90% of which show up once; about 4.3% is in the top ten. This sequence was found in a man aged 45 to 65 with gastric cancer. The material was peripheral blood, obtained from a patient treated with photon-based radiotherapy. J is TRBJ1-2 and V is TRBV19; 7 nucleotides match TRBD1. The CDR3 region is CASSINRGRGGYTF. CDR3 DNA sequence: TGTGCCAGTAGTATCAACAGGGGACGTGGAGGCTACACCTTC.